These 17 T cell receptor beta chains were all obtained from the same sample, sequenced in a study of T-cell reconstitution after alpha-beta-depleted transplantation in children. Preparation of the TCRbeta library involved a method that used unique molecular identifiers. TCRdb called the PCR reads again in MiXCR, with one record for every CDR3 protein. The sample lists some 530,000 distinct CDR3 sequences; under 15% were seen once. The source was PBMCs from the stem cell graft donor, collected from the stem cell graft. The receptors stem from a human donor who donated a stem cell graft to a child with combined immunodeficiency.

Many counts were recorded for this clonotype. This chain links TRBV3-1 with TRBJ2-1, with D hard to call. Germline CDR1 and CDR2: LGHDT and YNNKEL (reference sequence). Trimming removed 0 bases from V and 5 bases from J, with 17 bases in between. The CDR3 contains 17 residues. The chain's CDR3 is CASSQEGWPSWNNEQFF. Written as DNA, the CDR3 is TGTGCCAGCAGCCAAGAAGGGTGGCCGAGCTGGAACAATGAGCAGTTCTTC.

This chain uses TRBV4-1 with TRBJ1-1; D may be TRBD1 (6 bases). Germline values: CDR1 MGHRA, CDR2 YSYEKL. V lost 1 base, J lost 5 bases, and 14 bases lay in between. The CDR3 runs to 15 residues. The CDR3 here is CASSQGAGERTEAFF. In DNA form, the CDR3 reads TGCGCCAGCAGCCAAGGGGCAGGGGAGAGGACTGAAGCTTTCTTT.

The table lists this clonotype with many counts. The genes are TRBV5-6 and TRBJ2-1; TRBD1 matches 10 bases. The CDR3 has 15 amino acids. Trimming removed 2 bases from V and 8 bases from J; junction bases left unmatched: 7. In germline, CDR1 is SGHDT, CDR2 YYEEEE. The DNA of the CDR3 is TGTGCCAGCAGCTTTGATCCGGGACAGGGGTATGAGCAGTTCTTC. Residues: CASSFDPGQGYEQFF.

V and J are TRBV12-3 or TRBV12-4 and TRBJ2-2; 11 bases match TRBD1. Trimming removed 6 bases from V and 6 bases from J; junction bases left unmatched: 9. The CDR3 runs 16 residues. CDR3 nucleotide sequence: TGTGCCAGCAGCCGAGAGGGACAGGGGGTTTCCGGGGAGCTGTTTTTT. Amino acid sequence: CASSREGQGVSGELFF.

This clonotype was observed a few times. J is TRBJ2-5 and V is TRBV6-5, with D tentatively TRBD2 (7 bases). The CDR3 length is 17 residues. V gave up 2 bases and J gave up 4 bases, with 20 bases separating them. CDR1 is MNHEY and CDR2 is SVGAGI in the germline V gene. For the CDR3, the DNA is TGTGCCAGCAGTTACCGTGGAGAGGGGGGGGCCAGAGAGACCCAGTACTTC. Protein sequence: CASSYRGEGGARETQYF.

Many counts were recorded for this clonotype. The chain couples TRBV5-1 to TRBJ2-7, with 9 bases that match TRBD1. Germline V gene data show CDR1 as SGHRS and CDR2 as YFSETQ. The CDR3 is made up of 13 amino acids. The ends lost 2 bases at V and 5 bases at J; junction bases unmatched: 2. In DNA, the CDR3 is TGCGCCAGCAGCTTTGGGACAGGGAACGAGCAGTACTTC. It encodes CASSFGTGNEQYF. Looking up the rest from reference TRBV5-1 and TRBJ2-7 gives the full variable domain: KAGVTQTPRYLIKTRGQQVTLSCSPISGHRSVSWYQQTPGQGLQFLFEYFSETQRNKGNFPGRFSGRQFSNSRSEMNVSTLELGDSALYLCASSFGTGNEQYFGPGTRLTVT.

The V gene is TRBV20-1, the J gene TRBJ1-5; 10 bases map to TRBD1. This CDR3 is built from 15 residues. The germline V gene encodes CDR1 DFQATT and CDR2 SNEGSKA (reference sequence). J was trimmed by 7 bases and V by 1 base; bases with no gene match: 7. CDR3 nucleotide sequence: TGCAGTGCTAGAGCTAGGGGACAGGGGAACCAGCCCCAGCATTTT. Protein: CSARARGQGNQPQHF.

The chain has TRBV4-3 and TRBJ2-5, with D perhaps given as TRBD1 or TRBD2 (6 bases each). Looked up from germline, CDR1 is LGHNA and CDR2 is YSLEER. V lost 0 bases and J lost 3, with 17 bases in between. CDR3 length: 17 residues. Written as DNA, the CDR3 is TGCGCCAGCAGCCAAGAAGGCCCGGGTAGGGGGGAAGAGACCCAGTACTTC. Its translation: CASSQEGPGRGEETQYF.

This clonotype occurred many times. The rearrangement links TRBV9 to TRBJ2-7; D remains ambiguous. Between the trimmed V and J ends, which lost 3 bases and 0 bases, there was a span of 7 bases. Germline V gene lookup returns CDR1 SGDLS and CDR2 YYNGEE. This CDR3 has 13 residues. The CDR3 is CASSGYNSYEQYF. CDR3 DNA: TGTGCCAGCAGCGGGTACAACTCCTACGAGCAGTACTTC.

The gene calls are TRBV6-5 and TRBJ2-7; 7 bases map to TRBD2. The CDR3 runs 18 residues. Trimming at V came to 2 bases and at J to 3 bases, leaving 16 bases not matched to a gene. Looked up from germline, CDR1 is MNHEY and CDR2 is SVGAGI. CDR3 residues: CASSYGGWGGEVYYEQYF. The DNA for the CDR3 is TGTGCCAGCAGTTACGGGGGGTGGGGGGGAGAGGTCTACTACGAGCAGTACTTC.

The chain recombines TRBV6-2 or TRBV6-3 with TRBJ2-5; 14 bases are shared with TRBD2. This CDR3 spans 17 amino acids. The J segment lost 2 bases and the V segment lost 7 bases, leaving 9 bases of the junction unmatched. Germline loops: CDR1 MNHEY, CDR2 SVGEGT. DNA of the CDR3: TGTGCCAGCACTCTACCAGGACTAGCGGGGGGTCAAGAGACCCAGTACTTC. As protein: CASTLPGLAGGQETQYF.

The gene calls are TRBV5-1 and TRBJ2-7; TRBD1 matches at 8 bases. Germline CDR1 SGHRS, CDR2 YFSETQ. The CDR3 has 14 amino acids. The ends lost 3 bases at V and 5 bases at J; junction bases unmatched: 7. The CDR3 sequence: CASSSRQGKNEQYF. CDR3 sequence (DNA): TGCGCCAGCAGCTCCCGACAGGGGAAAAACGAGCAGTACTTC.

This clonotype was seen a handful of times. At one end, the junction sequence differs from germline, possibly due to a read error. The chain joins TRBV30 to TRBJ2-2; perhaps TRBD2 as D (5 bases). The CDR3 sequence is 12 residues long. CDR1 and CDR2 (germline): GTSNPN, SVGIG (reference sequence). In nucleotides, the CDR3 is TGTGCCGGGAGTCCCGACACCGGGGAGCTGTTTTTT. The encoded protein is CAGSPDTGELFF.

The sample holds a few counts of this clonotype. V and J are TRBV7-2 and TRBJ2-7, with 13 positions matching TRBD2. The CDR3 runs 14 residues. Trimming took 5 bases from V and 6 from J; bases not matched to a gene: 4. The germline V gene has CDR1 SGHTA and CDR2 FQGNSA. The CDR3 loop reads CASSTSGGAIEQYF. CDR3 nucleotide sequence: TGTGCCAGCAGCACTAGCGGGGGGGCTATCGAGCAGTACTTC. Together with reference TRBV7-2 and TRBJ2-7, the CDR3 gives the full variable domain: GAGVSQSPSNKVTEKGKDVELRCDPISGHTALYWYRQSLGQGLEFLIYFQGNSAPDKSGLPSDRFSAERTGGSVSTLTIQRTQQEDSAVYLCASSTSGGAIEQYFGPGTRLTVT.

The genes are TRBV19 and TRBJ1-5, with D unresolved. Trimming removed 10 bases at V and 3 bases at J, with 13 bases between. Germline CDR1 is LNHDA and CDR2 is SQIVND (reference sequence). The length of the CDR3 is 13 residues. The CDR3, as DNA: TGTGCCACCTCGACCCGTCCCAATCAGCCCCAGCATTTT. It codes for CATSTRPNQPQHF.

This clonotype was detected many times. The chain joins TRBV7-2 to TRBJ1-3; the D gene is possibly TRBD1 (6 bases). The CDR3 covers 15 residues. Germline V gene lookup returns CDR1 SGHTA and CDR2 FQGNSA. V was cut by 3 bases and J by 2 bases, with 11 bases left in between. CDR3 sequence: CASSLQGLPGNTIYF. The CDR3 nucleotides are TGTGCCAGCAGCTTGCAGGGGCTCCCTGGAAACACCATATATTTT.

This clonotype was detected ten times or more. V is TRBV5-1 and J is TRBJ2-2; D unclear. Germline lookup yields CDR1 SGHRS and CDR2 YFSETQ. The germline V and J ends were trimmed by 7 bases and 4 bases, with 11 bases remaining between them. The length of the CDR3 is 13 residues. CDR3: CASESKGTGELFF. Here the CDR3 DNA reads TGCGCCAGCGAATCAAAAGGCACCGGGGAGCTGTTTTTT.